This passage covers 5 T cell receptor beta chains from one sample sequenced in a study of shared clonotypes between healthy human individuals. Produced via immunoSEQ multiplex PCR; TCRdb's table is partial and in-frame only. The data hold millions of clones, with 90% to 95% observed a single time. The material sequenced was naive CD4+ T cells sorted from blood. Described subset: CD45RA+ positively selected. The receptors were sampled from a man aged 18 to 29 in good health.

Remarks on this clone: Within the sample, other DNA sequences also encode this same CDR3. This sequence joins TRBV10-3 and TRBJ2-1; 11 bases map to TRBD2. CDR1 is ENHRY and CDR2 is SYGVKD in the germline V gene. The CDR3 runs to 14 residues. J lost 3 bases, V lost 8 bases, and 3 bases had no gene match. The CDR3 bases are TGTGCCATCGCTACTAGCGGGGGCTACAATGAGCAGTTCTTC. Translated, it gives CAIATSGGYNEQFF.

V is TRBV7-2 and J is TRBJ2-7; 12 bases align to TRBD2. The CDR3 extends over 18 amino acids. The germline V gene has CDR1 SGHTA and CDR2 FQGNSA. V shed 0 bases and J 5 bases; nucleotides not matched to a gene: 11. The CDR3 protein is CASSLAITSGRRQHEQYF. CDR3 nucleotide sequence: TGTGCCAGCAGCTTAGCCATCACTAGCGGGAGGCGTCAGCACGAGCAGTACTTC.

J is TRBJ2-2 and V is TRBV4-3, with TRBD2 matching 16 bases. Germline CDR1 LGHNA, CDR2 YSLEER. The CDR3 length is 21 residues. The V segment lost 2 bases and the J segment 6 bases; nucleotides outside the gene matches: 15. CDR3 sequence (DNA): TGCGCCAGCAGCCAATTGGGTTGGGGACTAGCGGGAGGGCCTAAGGCCGGGGAGCTGTTTTTT. Translation: CASSQLGWGLAGGPKAGELFF.

Concerning this clone itself: Other DNA sequences in the sample encode the same CDR3. The chain recombines TRBV7-9 with TRBJ2-1; D is undetermined. CDR3 length equals 15 residues. V gave up 1 base and J gave up 0 bases, with 7 bases separating them. Looked up from germline, CDR1 is SEHNR and CDR2 is FQNEAQ (reference sequence). The CDR3 here is CASSLEASSYNEQFF. The CDR3 bases are TGTGCCAGCAGCTTAGAGGCTAGCTCCTACAATGAGCAGTTCTTC.

The V call is TRBV19, the J call TRBJ1-5, with D perhaps TRBD1 (5 bases). Trimming shortened V by 6 bases and J by 0 bases, and 15 bases separated the two germline ends. Germline CDR1 reads LNHDA; CDR2 reads SQIVND (reference sequence). The CDR3 loop spans 16 amino acids. CDR3 sequence reads: CASRATGPHSNQPQHF. As DNA, the CDR3 is TGTGCCAGTAGGGCGACGGGACCCCATAGCAATCAGCCCCAGCATTTT.